The 29 T cell receptor beta chains reported below all come from one sample, sequenced in a study of shared clonotypes between healthy human individuals. Assay: immunoSEQ multiplex PCR; the TCRdb copy retains only in-frame clones and omits some. Among hundreds of thousands of clones listed, around four fifths were seen once. Sequencing was carried out using memory CD4+ T cells sorted from blood. As to subset: CD45RA-negative fraction. Receptor source: a woman aged 30 to 39 in good health.

Details on this clone: The same CDR3 also results from other DNA sequences found in this sample. The V call is TRBV11-2, the J call TRBJ1-1; D gene ambiguous. CDR1 and CDR2 from the germline V gene are SGHAT and FQNNGV. With 3 bases removed from V and 0 bases from J, the gap between germline ends came to 5 bases. This CDR3 is 13 amino acids long. The CDR3 loop is CASSLRLNTEAFF. The CDR3 DNA is TGTGCCAGCAGCTTGAGGTTGAACACTGAAGCTTTCTTT.

CDR3 amino acids: CASSYGTDLNTEAFF. The CDR3 nucleotides are TGTGCCAGCAGCTACGGGACAGACTTGAACACTGAAGCTTTCTTT. V usage is TRBV5-6 and J usage is TRBJ1-1; 7 positions match TRBD1. The CDR3 contains 15 residues. Trimming cost V 3 bases and J 0 bases; bases outside gene matches: 5. Germline V gene sequence: CDR1 SGHDT, CDR2 YYEEEE. The complete variable domain, with remaining parts taken from reference TRBV5-6 and TRBJ1-1, reads DAGVTQSPTHLIKTRGQQVTLRCSPKSGHDTVSWYQQALGQGPQFIFQYYEEEERQRGNFPDRFSGHQFPNYSSELNVNALLLGDSALYLCASSYGTDLNTEAFFGQGTRLTVV.

The V and J genes are TRBV28 and TRBJ2-1; 12 bases agree with TRBD2. CDR1 is MDHEN and CDR2 is SYDVKM in the germline V gene. With V trimmed by 6 bases and J by 4 bases, 10 bases remained unmatched. CDR3 length: 17 amino acids. This CDR3 is CASRRTLLAGGYNEQFF. The CDR3 DNA reads TGTGCCAGCAGACGCACCCTACTAGCGGGAGGATACAATGAGCAGTTCTTC.

This clone has just a few counts. V and J are TRBV9 and TRBJ1-4; D remains unclear. Deletions cut 0 bases from V and 3 bases from J, with 15 bases between. This CDR3 is 17 amino acids long. Germline CDR1 is SGDLS and CDR2 is YYNGEE. The CDR3 is CASSVGWRIAPNEKLFF. The CDR3, as DNA: TGTGCCAGCAGCGTAGGGTGGAGGATTGCGCCTAATGAAAAACTGTTTTTT.

The chain combines TRBV28 with TRBJ2-3, with 10 bases identical to TRBD2. The V segment lost 6 bases and the J segment 2 bases; nucleotides outside the gene matches: 17. The CDR3 has 19 amino acids. CDR1 and CDR2 (germline): MDHEN, SYDVKM. The CDR3 region is CASSSVGGLAGGLTDTQYF. The CDR3 DNA reads TGTGCCAGCAGCTCCGTCGGGGGCTTAGCGGGGGGCCTCACAGATACGCAGTATTTT.

This rearrangement joins TRBV27 to TRBJ1-3; tentatively, D is TRBD1 (6 bases). The V end was cut by 1 base, the J end by 4 bases, with 11 bases between. Germline values: CDR1 MNHEY, CDR2 SMNVEV (reference sequence). This CDR3 is 15 amino acids long. CDR3 nucleotides: TGTGCCAGCAGTTTATATGGGGGGCTAGGAAACACCATATATTTT. Its protein product is CASSLYGGLGNTIYF.

This chain joins TRBV7-9 and TRBJ2-7; D may match TRBD1 or TRBD2 (5 bases each). This CDR3 is 14 amino acids long. Germline values: CDR1 SEHNR, CDR2 FQNEAQ (reference sequence). Trimming stripped 5 bases from V and 0 bases from J, with 11 bases between. CDR3 sequence (DNA): TGTGCCAGCAGCGTGGGGGTAACCTCCTACGAGCAGTACTTC. Translated: CASSVGVTSYEQYF.

This sequence joins TRBV10-3 and TRBJ2-2; D not certain. The CDR3 is made up of 17 amino acids. The germline V gene encodes CDR1 ENHRY and CDR2 SYGVKD. Trimming removed 2 bases from V and 3 bases from J, with 16 bases in between. The CDR3 protein is CAISEASRLIYTGELFF. The DNA of the CDR3 is TGTGCCATCAGTGAGGCCAGCCGCCTTATTTACACCGGGGAGCTGTTTTTT.

The rearrangement joins TRBV11-2 to TRBJ2-7; perhaps TRBD1 as D (6 bases). V was trimmed by 5 bases and J by 1 base, leaving 9 bases between them. CDR3 size: 13 residues. The germline V gene has CDR1 SGHAT and CDR2 FQNNGV. The CDR3 reads CASSHGQSYEQYF. CDR3 DNA sequence: TGTGCCAGCAGCCACGGACAGTCCTACGAGCAGTACTTC.

This clone was recorded a few times. Different DNA sequences within this sample yield the same CDR3. J is TRBJ1-1 and V is TRBV27; D is perhaps TRBD1 (6 bases). This CDR3 comprises 14 residues. Germline V CDR1 and CDR2: MNHEY, SMNVEV (reference sequence). The germline V and J ends were trimmed by 5 bases and 1 base, with 11 bases remaining between them. CDR3 in amino acids: CASSGWGQNTEAFF. The CDR3 DNA is TGTGCCAGCAGTGGGTGGGGACAGAACACTGAAGCTTTCTTT.

The chain couples TRBV19 to TRBJ2-1; 7 positions match TRBD1. V lost 3 bases, J lost 4 bases, and 6 bases stayed unmatched. The CDR3 loop spans 15 amino acids. The germline V gene has CDR1 LNHDA and CDR2 SQIVND (reference sequence). DNA of the CDR3: TGTGCCAGTAGTATGCGGACAGGCGGTTACAATGAGCAGTTCTTC. This gives the protein CASSMRTGGYNEQFF.

CDR3 region: CASSFGTEAFF. As DNA, the CDR3 is TGTGCCAGCAGTTTCGGGACTGAAGCTTTCTTT. The genes are TRBV25-1 and TRBJ1-1, with D hard to call. The CDR3 runs to 11 residues. CDR1 and CDR2 (germline): MGHDK, SYGVNS. Trimming took 5 bases from V and 5 from J, leaving 6 bases between them.

The V gene is TRBV7-9, the J gene TRBJ1-2; 9 bases line up with TRBD1. V gave up 4 bases and J gave up 7 bases; unmatched junction bases: 7. The CDR3 spans 14 residues. Looked up from germline, CDR1 is SEHNR and CDR2 is FQNEAQ (reference sequence). The CDR3 DNA reads as TGTGCCAGCAGCTCACCGGGACAGGGCCCTGGCTACACCTTC. It translates to CASSSPGQGPGYTF. Combining the CDR3 with reference TRBV7-9 and TRBJ1-2 gives the whole variable domain DTGVSQNPRHKITKRGQNVTFRCDPISEHNRLYWYRQTLGQGPEFLTYFQNEAQLEKSRLLSDRFSAERPKGSFSTLEIQRTEQGDSAMYLCASSSPGQGPGYTFGSGTRLTVV.

This chain connects TRBV19 to TRBJ2-7; 10 bases align to TRBD2. Germline lookup yields CDR1 LNHDA and CDR2 SQIVND (reference sequence). The CDR3 extends over 17 amino acids. Trimming removed 3 bases from V and 4 bases from J; junction bases left unmatched: 12. The CDR3 loop is CASSMKLSGRAGYEQYF. The CDR3 DNA follows: TGTGCCAGTAGTATGAAATTGAGCGGGAGGGCCGGATACGAGCAGTACTTC.

The V and J genes are TRBV2 and TRBJ2-7, with D possibly being TRBD2 (8 bases). The germline V gene encodes CDR1 SNHLY and CDR2 FYNNEI. The CDR3 loop spans 17 amino acids. Between the trimmed V and J ends, which lost 8 bases and 3 bases, there was a span of 26 bases. In DNA, the CDR3 is TGTGCCAGCGGAGGGGGCCTGGGGAGCGGGAGAGGCTACGAGCAGTACTTC. Protein product: CASGGGLGSGRGYEQYF.

This sequence joins TRBV5-1 and TRBJ2-5; the D is unclear. Germline V gene data show CDR1 as SGHRS and CDR2 as YFSETQ. This CDR3 region has 13 residues. V was shortened by 2 bases and J by 4 bases, with 9 bases between the two germline ends. CDR3 sequence reads: CASSLDWSETQYF. The CDR3 DNA is TGCGCCAGCAGCTTAGACTGGTCAGAGACCCAGTACTTC.

The J gene is TRBJ2-5, the V gene TRBV7-2; 7 nucleotides match TRBD2. CDR1 is SGHTA, CDR2 FQGNSA, per germline. The length of the CDR3 is 18 residues. The trim removed 5 bases at V and 0 bases at J, leaving 15 bases unmatched. This CDR3 reads CASSVLAGDEAYQETQYF. The DNA of the CDR3 is TGTGCCAGCAGCGTTTTGGCGGGGGACGAAGCGTACCAAGAGACCCAGTACTTC. The full variable domain, with the rest looked up from reference TRBV7-2 and TRBJ2-5, is GAGVSQSPSNKVTEKGKDVELRCDPISGHTALYWYRQSLGQGLEFLIYFQGNSAPDKSGLPSDRFSAERTGGSVSTLTIQRTQQEDSAVYLCASSVLAGDEAYQETQYFGPGTRLLVL.

This clone occurred a few times. V is TRBV7-2 and J is TRBJ2-2, with a weak D call TRBD2 (6 bases). V was cut by 2 bases and J by 1 base, with 11 bases left in between. This CDR3 has 16 amino acids. CDR1 is SGHTA, CDR2 FQGNSA, per germline. The CDR3 sequence: CASSLLGSGNTGELFF. The CDR3 DNA reads as TGTGCCAGCAGCTTACTTGGTAGCGGGAACACCGGGGAGCTGTTTTTT.

V and J are TRBV7-9 and TRBJ1-4; no clear D. CDR1 SEHNR and CDR2 FQNEAQ come from the germline V gene (reference sequence). This CDR3 spans 15 amino acids. The V gene lost 1 base and the J gene lost 5 bases, with 11 bases spanning the gap. DNA of the CDR3: TGTGCCAGCAGCTTAGAAGGTCAGAGAAATGAAAAACTGTTTTTT. This encodes CASSLEGQRNEKLFF.

A few counts support this clone. Other DNA sequences in this sample translate to the same CDR3. The rearrangement links TRBV15 to TRBJ2-7, with TRBD2 matching over 7 bases. The germline V gene has CDR1 LNHNV and CDR2 YYDKDF (reference sequence). J gave up 4 bases and V 6 bases, and 3 bases lay outside the gene matches. CDR3 length: 12 amino acids. Written as DNA, the CDR3 is TGTGCCACCAGTTTGGGGGGGTACGAGCAGTACTTC. It translates to CATSLGGYEQYF.

CDR3 region: CASSEMGRDRGINTQYF. The CDR3 region has the DNA TGTGCCAGCAGTGAAATGGGGAGGGACAGGGGCATAAATACGCAGTATTTT. The chain employs TRBV2 and TRBJ2-3, with 10 positions matching TRBD1. The J segment lost 7 bases and the V segment lost 2 bases, leaving 12 bases of the junction unmatched. CDR3 length equals 17 residues. Germline CDR1 and CDR2: SNHLY and FYNNEI.

The rearrangement links TRBV10-1 to TRBJ2-1; TRBD2 matches at 13 bases. J was trimmed by 7 bases and V by 6 bases; bases with no gene match: 6. In germline, CDR1 is WNHNN, CDR2 SYGVQD (reference sequence). The CDR3 has 15 residues. This CDR3 is CASSSGLAGWNEQFF. The CDR3 DNA reads TGCGCCAGCAGCTCGGGACTAGCGGGATGGAATGAGCAGTTCTTC.

The chain uses TRBV28 and TRBJ1-2; tentatively, D is TRBD1 (5 bases). Germline CDR1 is MDHEN and CDR2 is SYDVKM. The CDR3 is made up of 15 amino acids. V was cut by 6 bases and J by 0 bases, with 14 bases left in between. This chain's CDR3 is CASRTPGLSNYGYTF. The CDR3 DNA reads TGTGCCAGCAGGACTCCGGGACTATCTAACTATGGCTACACCTTC.

CDR3 region: CASGSLGYEQFF. CDR3 nucleotide sequence: TGTGCTAGTGGTTCCCTTGGGTATGAGCAGTTCTTC. This sequence joins TRBV12-5 and TRBJ2-1; D gene unclear. This CDR3 spans 12 amino acids. V was pared by 4 bases and J by 8 bases, with 9 bases between. Germline CDR1 reads LGHNT; CDR2 reads FRNRAP.

V usage is TRBV7-9 and J usage is TRBJ1-1, with unresolved D. The CDR3 consists of 15 residues. V gave up 5 bases and J gave up 0 bases, with 13 bases separating them. CDR1 is SEHNR, CDR2 FQNEAQ, per germline (reference sequence). CDR3 nucleotides: TGTGCCAGCAGCATCCCCCTGGACTTGAACACTGAAGCTTTCTTT. It encodes CASSIPLDLNTEAFF.

The V gene is TRBV10-1, the J gene TRBJ2-3, with D uncertain. V was trimmed by 4 bases and J by 1 base, leaving 9 bases between them. Germline CDR1 is WNHNN and CDR2 is SYGVQD (reference sequence). The CDR3 length is 14 residues. The CDR3 DNA sequence: TGCGCCAGCAGTGGAGACACTCGCACAGATACGCAGTATTTT. Protein: CASSGDTRTDTQYF.

The chain combines TRBV14 with TRBJ2-1, with 8 bases aligning to TRBD1. The V gene end was trimmed by 4 bases and the J gene end by 0 bases; junction bases not matched to a gene: 8. The germline V gene has CDR1 SGHDN and CDR2 FVKESK. The CDR3 loop spans 17 amino acids. The CDR3: CASSPRTGTSSYNEQFF. CDR3 coding DNA: TGTGCCAGCAGCCCCCGGACAGGGACCAGCTCCTACAATGAGCAGTTCTTC.

The chain joins TRBV5-8 to TRBJ2-7; tentative D call: TRBD1 (5 bases). Germline CDR1 reads SGHTS; CDR2 reads YDEGEE. CDR3 length: 15 residues. V lost 4 bases and J lost 3, with 17 bases in between. The CDR3 region has the DNA TGTGCCAGCAGCATAGGGGCCCCGGGTGACTACGAGCAGTACTTC. Protein: CASSIGAPGDYEQYF.

V and J are TRBV7-9 and TRBJ1-2; D uncertain. In germline, CDR1 is SEHNR, CDR2 FQNEAQ (reference sequence). The CDR3 sequence is 14 residues long. The V end was cut by 1 base, the J end by 6 bases, with 12 bases between. The CDR3 DNA reads as TGTGCCAGCAGCTTAGAGCTGGCGGGGAATGGCTACACCTTC. Its translation is CASSLELAGNGYTF.